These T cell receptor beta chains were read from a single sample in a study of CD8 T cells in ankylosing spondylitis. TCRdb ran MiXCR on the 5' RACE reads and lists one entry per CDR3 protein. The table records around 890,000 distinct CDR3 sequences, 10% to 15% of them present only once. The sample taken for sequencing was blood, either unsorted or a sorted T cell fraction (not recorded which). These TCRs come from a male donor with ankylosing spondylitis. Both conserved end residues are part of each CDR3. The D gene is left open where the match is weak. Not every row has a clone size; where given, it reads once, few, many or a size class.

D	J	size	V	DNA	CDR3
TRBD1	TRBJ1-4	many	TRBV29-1	TGCAGCCACTCCGGTACAGGGGATGAAAAACTGTTTTTT	CSHSGTGDEKLFF
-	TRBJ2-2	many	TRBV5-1	TGCGCCAGCAGTTCGGACCCGAACACCGGGGAGCTGTTTTTT	CASSSDPNTGELFF
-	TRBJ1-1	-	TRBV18	TGTGCCAGCTCACCACCGCCCTATCGGACGGGCACTGAAGCTTTCTTT	CASSPPPYRTGTEAFF
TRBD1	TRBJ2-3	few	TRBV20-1	TGCAGTGCTGGACAGGGTTTGGGAGCCCCGGATACGCAGTATTTT	CSAGQGLGAPDTQYF
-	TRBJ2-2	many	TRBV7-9	TGTGCCAGCAGAGTTACCGGGGGCACCGGGGAGCTGTTTTTT	CASRVTGGTGELFF
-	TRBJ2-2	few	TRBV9	TGTGCCAGCAGCGTAAGTGGCAGGGCGAACGGGGAGCTGTTTTTT	CASSVSGRANGELFF
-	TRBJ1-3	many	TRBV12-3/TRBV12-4	TGTGCCAGCTCGCGAGACGGTGGTTCTAACACCATATATTTT	CASSRDGGSNTIYF
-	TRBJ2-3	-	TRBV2	TGTGCCAGCAGTGAGAGGCTCCTCACAGATACGCAGTATTTT	CASSERLLTDTQYF
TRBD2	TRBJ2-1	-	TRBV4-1	TGCGCCAGCAGTGACGGCGGGAGGCCATATAATGAGCAGTTCTTC	CASSDGGRPYNEQFF
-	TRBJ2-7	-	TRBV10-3	TGTGCCATCAGTGATTTTACAGGGCACTCCTACGAGCAGTACTTC	CAISDFTGHSYEQYF
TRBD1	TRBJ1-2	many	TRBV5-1	TGCGCCAGCAGCTTGCCCTTCCGACAGGGGGCAAACTATGGCTACACCTTC	CASSLPFRQGANYGYTF
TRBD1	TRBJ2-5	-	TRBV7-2	TGTGCCAGCAGCTTCGGGGACAGGGGCAAACAAGAGACCCAGTACTTC	CASSFGDRGKQETQYF
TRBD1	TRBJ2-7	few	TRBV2	TGTGCCAGCAGCGAAGAAGGGGACAGAGCCTACGAGCAGTACTTC	CASSEEGDRAYEQYF